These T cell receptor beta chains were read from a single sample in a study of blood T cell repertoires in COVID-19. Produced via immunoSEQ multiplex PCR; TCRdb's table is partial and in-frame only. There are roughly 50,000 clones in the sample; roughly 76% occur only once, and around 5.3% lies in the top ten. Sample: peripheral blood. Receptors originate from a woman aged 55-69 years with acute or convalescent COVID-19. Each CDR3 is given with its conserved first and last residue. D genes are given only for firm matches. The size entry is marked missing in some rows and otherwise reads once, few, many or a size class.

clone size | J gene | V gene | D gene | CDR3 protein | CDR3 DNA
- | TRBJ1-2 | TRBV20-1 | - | CSASGLGYTF | TGCAGTGCTAGTGGGCTTGGCTACACCTTC
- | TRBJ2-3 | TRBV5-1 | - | CASSLVGSGGDTQYF | TGCGCCAGCAGCTTGGTTGGTAGCGGTGGAGATACGCAGTATTTT
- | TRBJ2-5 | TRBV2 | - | CASKGYQETQYF | TGTGCCAGCAAGGGGTACCAAGAGACCCAGTACTTC
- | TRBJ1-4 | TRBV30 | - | CAWSVERGIGEKLFF | TGTGCCTGGAGTGTTGAGAGGGGGATTGGTGAAAAACTGTTTTTT
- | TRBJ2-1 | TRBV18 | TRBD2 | CASSILTSGRRNKDEQFF | TGTGCCAGCTCAATCTTGACTAGCGGCAGAAGGAACAAGGATGAGCAGTTCTTC
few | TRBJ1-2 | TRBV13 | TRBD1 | CASSLDRADGYTF | TGTGCCAGCAGCCTCGACAGGGCGGATGGCTACACCTTC
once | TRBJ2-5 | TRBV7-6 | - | CASRQQGFETQYF | TGTGCCAGCAGGCAGCAGGGTTTTGAGACCCAGTACTTC
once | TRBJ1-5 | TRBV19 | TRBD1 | CASRDDRASNQPQHF | TGTGCCAGTAGAGATGACAGGGCGAGCAATCAGCCCCAGCATTTT
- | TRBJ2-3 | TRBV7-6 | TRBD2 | CASSLAGLVGAPDTQYF | TGTGCCAGCAGCTTAGCGGGACTAGTGGGGGCCCCAGATACGCAGTATTTT
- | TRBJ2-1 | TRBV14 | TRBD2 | CASSQGSGGSYNEQFF | TGTGCCAGCAGCCAAGGAAGCGGGGGGTCCTACAATGAGCAGTTCTTC
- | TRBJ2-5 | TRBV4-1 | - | CASSQGEVKRETQYF | TGCGCCAGCAGCCAAGGTGAGGTCAAGAGGGAGACCCAGTACTTC
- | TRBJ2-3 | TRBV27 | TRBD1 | CASSGQGTITDTQYF | TGTGCCAGCAGCGGACAGGGAACCATCACAGATACGCAGTATTTT
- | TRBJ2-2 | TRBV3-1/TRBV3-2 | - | CASSQTGRVITGELFF | TGTGCCAGCAGCCAAACCGGCAGGGTAATCACCGGGGAGCTGTTTTTT
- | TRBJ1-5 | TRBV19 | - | CASSITGQFRNQPQHF | TGTGCCAGTAGTATCACCGGACAGTTCAGAAATCAGCCCCAGCATTTT
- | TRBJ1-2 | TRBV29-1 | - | CSVEVGVGVGGYTF | TGCAGCGTTGAAGTAGGCGTCGGGGTGGGCGGCTACACCTTC
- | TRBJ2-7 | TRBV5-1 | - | CASSPLGSSYEQYF | TGCGCCAGCAGCCCCCTGGGGAGCTCCTACGAGCAGTACTTC
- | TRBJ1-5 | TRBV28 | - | CASSLSLVYGLAEGQPQHF | TGTGCCAGCAGTTTATCCCTCGTATATGGGTTAGCCGAGGGACAGCCCCAGCATTTT
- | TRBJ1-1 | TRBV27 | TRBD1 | CASSTGTGGAVDTEAFF | TGTGCCAGCTCGACCGGGACAGGGGGCGCGGTGGACACTGAAGCTTTCTTT
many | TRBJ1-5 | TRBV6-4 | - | CASSPGAGQPQHF | TGTGCCAGCAGCCCAGGGGCTGGTCAGCCCCAGCATTTT
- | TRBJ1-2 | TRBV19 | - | CASRQGGYTF | TGTGCCAGTAGGCAGGGAGGCTACACCTTC
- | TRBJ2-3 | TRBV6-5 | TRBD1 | CASSPGDRGTDTQYF | TGTGCCAGCAGCCCCGGGGACAGGGGGACAGATACGCAGTATTTT
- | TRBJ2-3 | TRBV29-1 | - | CSAEDYSTDTQYF | TGCAGCGCGGAGGACTATAGCACAGATACGCAGTATTTT
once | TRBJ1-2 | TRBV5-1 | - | CASSQGDYGYTF | TGCGCCAGCAGCCAGGGCGACTATGGCTACACCTTC
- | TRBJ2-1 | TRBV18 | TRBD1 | CASSPTGTEQFF | TGTGCCAGCTCCCCGACAGGGACTGAGCAGTTCTTC
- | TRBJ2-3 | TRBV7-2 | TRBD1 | CASSSTGGSPDTQYF | TGTGCCAGCAGTTCTACAGGGGGATCCCCGGATACGCAGTATTTT
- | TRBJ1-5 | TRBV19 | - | CASTSSGDSNQPQHF | TGTGCCAGTACTTCCTCAGGGGATAGCAATCAGCCCCAGCATTTT
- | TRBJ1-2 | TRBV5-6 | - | CASSPSALRSNYGYTF | TGTGCCAGCAGCCCTTCAGCGCTAAGATCTAACTATGGCTACACCTTC
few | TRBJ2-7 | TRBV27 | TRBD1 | CASSLTGGPSYEQYF | TGTGCCAGCAGTTTAACAGGGGGCCCTTCCTACGAGCAGTACTTC
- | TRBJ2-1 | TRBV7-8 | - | CASSPRDSAHEQFF | TGTGCCAGCAGCCCCCGTGATAGCGCCCATGAGCAGTTCTTC
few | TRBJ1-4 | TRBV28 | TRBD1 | CASRPQGAGGEKLFF | TGTGCCAGCAGACCACAGGGGGCCGGCGGTGAAAAACTGTTTTTT
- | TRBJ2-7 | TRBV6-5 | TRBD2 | CAVGRLAGGGNEQYF | TGTGCCGTGGGGCGACTAGCGGGAGGAGGCAACGAGCAGTACTTC
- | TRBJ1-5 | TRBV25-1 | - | CASSGGASNQPQHF | TGTGCCAGCAGTGGTGGGGCTAGCAATCAGCCCCAGCATTTT
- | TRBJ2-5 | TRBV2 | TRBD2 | CASSNRLAGRETQYF | TGTGCCAGCAGTAATCGACTAGCGGGTAGAGAGACCCAGTACTTC
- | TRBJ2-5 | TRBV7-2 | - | CASSLSSLGETQYF | TGTGCCAGCAGCCTGTCGAGCCTCGGAGAGACCCAGTACTTC
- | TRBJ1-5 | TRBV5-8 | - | CASSLGATKRGPQHF | TGTGCCAGCAGCTTGGGGGCTACGAAAAGGGGGCCCCAGCATTTT
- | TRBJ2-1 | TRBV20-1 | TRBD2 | CSASSGGASYNEQFF | TGCAGTGCTAGTTCCGGGGGGGCCTCCTACAATGAGCAGTTCTTC
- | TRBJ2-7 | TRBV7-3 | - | CASSPDDSHYEQYF | TGTGCCAGCAGCCCTGACGACAGCCACTACGAGCAGTACTTC
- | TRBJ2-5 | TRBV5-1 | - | CASSYLGVKETQYF | TGCGCCAGCAGCTATTTAGGGGTTAAAGAGACCCAGTACTTC
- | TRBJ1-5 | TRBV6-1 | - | CASSESGDQPQHF | TGTGCCAGCAGTGAGTCAGGGGATCAGCCCCAGCATTTT
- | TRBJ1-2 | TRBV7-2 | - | CASSSQTGNYGYTF | TGTGCCAGCAGCTCCCAGACAGGCAACTATGGCTACACCTTC
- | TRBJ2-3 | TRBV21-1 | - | CASSIREVYTDTQYF | TGTGCCAGCAGCATCCGGGAGGTATACACAGATACGCAGTATTTT
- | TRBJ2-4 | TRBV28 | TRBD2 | CASGGRGAKNIQYF | TGTGCCAGCGGTGGGCGGGGGGCCAAAAACATTCAGTACTTC
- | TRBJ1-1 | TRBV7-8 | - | CASSLELMGGAFF | TGTGCCAGCAGCTTAGAATTGATGGGGGGAGCTTTCTTT
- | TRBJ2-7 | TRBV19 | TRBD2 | CASSIGRTRPANPYEQYF | TGTGCCAGTAGTATAGGGCGGACTAGGCCTGCTAACCCTTACGAGCAGTACTTC
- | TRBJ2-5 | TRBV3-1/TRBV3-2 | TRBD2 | CASSLGLAGGTETQYF | TGTGCCAGCAGCCTGGGACTAGCGGGGGGAACGGAGACCCAGTACTTC